A single sample is the source of the 4 T cell receptor beta chains below, sequenced in a study of cytomegalovirus exposure and HLA in healthy donors. 60 Vbeta and 13 Jbeta primers were used in PCR. Some clones are missing from TCRdb's copy, which holds only in-frame ones; the method was immunoSEQ multiplex PCR. Among 70,000 or so clones listed, around 87% were seen once. Sequences were obtained from PBMCs. The receptor set was obtained from a woman aged 25 to 39 in good health and CMV-seropositive.

The rearrangement uses TRBV9 and TRBJ2-2; the match to TRBD2 covers 9 bases. V dropped 0 bases and J dropped 0; count of bases not matched to a gene: 0. Germline-derived CDR1 and CDR2 are SGDLS and YYNGEE. CDR3 size: 16 residues. The CDR3 protein is CASSVGLAANTGELFF. The DNA of the CDR3 is TGTGCCAGCAGCGTAGGACTAGCGGCGAACACCGGGGAGCTGTTTTTT.

A word on this clone: Distinct nucleotide sequences in the sample also encode this CDR3. The chain employs TRBV18 and TRBJ2-7; 9 bases are shared with TRBD1. This CDR3 contains 14 residues. Germline V gene lookup returns CDR1 KGHSH and CDR2 LQKENI. V dropped 6 bases and J dropped 4; count of bases not matched to a gene: 7. The CDR3 protein is CASSQDRGKYEQYF. The CDR3 nucleotides read TGTGCCAGCTCCCAGGACAGGGGAAAGTACGAGCAGTACTTC.

This clone has just one count. J is TRBJ2-1 and V is TRBV19, with 7 nucleotides matching TRBD1. Trimming cost V 6 bases and J 3 bases; bases outside gene matches: 8. The CDR3 sequence is 15 residues long. CDR1 and CDR2 (germline): LNHDA, SQIVND (reference sequence). DNA of the CDR3: TGTGCCAGTAGAAGACAGGGATTGAACTACAATGAGCAGTTCTTC. This sequence encodes CASRRQGLNYNEQFF.

V is TRBV6-1 and J is TRBJ1-2, with 7 bases identical to TRBD1. Germline CDR1 and CDR2: MNHNS and SASEGT. V was pared by 8 bases and J by 8 bases, with 5 bases of the junction left unmatched. The CDR3 covers 11 residues. The DNA of the CDR3 is TGTGCCAGCCAAGACAGGGCCGGCTACACCTTC. Translation: CASQDRAGYTF.